The following is a T cell receptor (beta chain) sequence with its context. The antigen remains unidentified. Vbeta (60) and Jbeta (13) primers were used in the PCR. The protocol was immunoSEQ multiplex PCR, while the TCRdb copy is restricted to in-frame clones and leaves out a portion. Among about 170,000 clones listed, about four fifths were seen once. This sample stems from a study of cytomegalovirus exposure and HLA in healthy donors. Findings of the study overall: In an earlier analysis, in some 500 donors, most V segments appeared productive either ~87% or ~30% of the time. Some V segments (TRBV6-2 and TRBV6-3 among them) were excluded as indistinguishable. Using the classifier, cytomegalovirus status was reportedly diagnosed with high specificity and sensitivity.

The CDR3 consists of 18 residues. The germline V gene encodes CDR1 SGHVS and CDR2 FNYEAQ. V lost 5 bases, J lost 0 bases, and 15 bases stayed unmatched. This sequence originates from a woman younger than 30 in good health and CMV-seronegative. Sequenced sample: PBMCs. The chain joins TRBV7-6 to TRBJ2-7, with 8 bases identical to TRBD1. CDR3 bases: TGTGCCAGCAGCCCAGCAGGGTCCAGGGGGCCCAGCTCCTACGAGCAGTACTTC. Amino acid sequence: CASSPAGSRGPSSYEQYF.